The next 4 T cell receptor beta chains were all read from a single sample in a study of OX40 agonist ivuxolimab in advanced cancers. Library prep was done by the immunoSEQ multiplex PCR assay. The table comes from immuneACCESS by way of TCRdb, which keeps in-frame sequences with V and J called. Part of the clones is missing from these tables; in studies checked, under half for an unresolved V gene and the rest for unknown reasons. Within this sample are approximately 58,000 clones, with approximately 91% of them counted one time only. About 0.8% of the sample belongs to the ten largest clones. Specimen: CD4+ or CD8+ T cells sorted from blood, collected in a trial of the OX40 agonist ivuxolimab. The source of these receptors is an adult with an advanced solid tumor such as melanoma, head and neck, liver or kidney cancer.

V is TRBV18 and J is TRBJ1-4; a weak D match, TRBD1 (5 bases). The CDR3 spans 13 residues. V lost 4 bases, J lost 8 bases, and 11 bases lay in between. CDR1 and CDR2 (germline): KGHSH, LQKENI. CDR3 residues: CASSRSTGEKLFF. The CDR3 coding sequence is TGTGCCAGCTCACGAAGTACAGGCGAAAAACTGTTTTTT.

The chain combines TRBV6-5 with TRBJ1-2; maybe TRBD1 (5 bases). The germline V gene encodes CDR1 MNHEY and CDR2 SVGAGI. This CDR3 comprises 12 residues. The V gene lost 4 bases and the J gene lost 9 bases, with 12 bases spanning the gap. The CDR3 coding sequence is TGTGCCAGCAGTTCTTCAGGGATGCGCTACACCTTC. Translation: CASSSSGMRYTF.

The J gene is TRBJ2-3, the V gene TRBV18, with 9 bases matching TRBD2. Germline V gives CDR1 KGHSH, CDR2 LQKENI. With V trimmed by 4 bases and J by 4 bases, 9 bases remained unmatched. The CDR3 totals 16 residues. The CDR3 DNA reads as TGTGCCAGCTCACTCGGAGGAGCGGGAGGATCAGATACGCAGTATTTT. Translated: CASSLGGAGGSDTQYF.

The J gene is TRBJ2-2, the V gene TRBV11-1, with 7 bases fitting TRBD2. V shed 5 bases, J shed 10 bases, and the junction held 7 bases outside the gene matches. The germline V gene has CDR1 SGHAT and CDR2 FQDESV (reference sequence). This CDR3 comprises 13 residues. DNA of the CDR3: TGTGCCAGCAGCACCCAACTAGCGACGGAGCTGTTTTTT. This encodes CASSTQLATELFF. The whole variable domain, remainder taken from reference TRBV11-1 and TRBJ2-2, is EAEVAQSPRYKITEKSQAVAFWCDPISGHATLYWYRQILGQGPELLVQFQDESVVDDSQLPKDRFSAERLKGVDSTLKIQPAELGDSAMYLCASSTQLATELFFGEGSRLTVL.